This is a list of T cell receptor beta chains from one sample in a study of blood T cell repertoires in COVID-19. The method was immunoSEQ multiplex PCR; TCRdb's version includes in-frame clones alone and lacks a portion of them. The profile shows 250,000 to 350,000 clones, more than 75% of them singletons. Sequenced material: PBMCs or T cells enriched from blood (not recorded which). The receptor source for this set is a man aged 55 to 70 who had recovered from COVID-19. Both conserved end residues are trimmed from each CDR3.

V	J	CDR3
TRBV18	TRBJ1-4	ASSPLRQGEKLF
TRBV7-2	TRBJ1-1	ASSPLTGITEAF
TRBV10-2	TRBJ2-7	ASRETSGGYEQY
TRBV6-4	TRBJ2-2	ASSRGNTGELF
TRBV5-1	TRBJ2-3	ASSLAGAGTDTQY
TRBV5-1	TRBJ2-2	ASSLEGVAGAVAGELF
TRBV7-9	TRBJ1-4	ASSLSPHPKGQTNEKLF
TRBV24-1	TRBJ2-1	ATSDPQGLVNEQF
TRBV9	TRBJ1-5	ASSVESSGQPQH
TRBV30	TRBJ1-4	AWSVPGTSNEKLF
TRBV27	TRBJ1-1	ASSFGGLNTEAF
TRBV3-1/TRBV3-2	TRBJ2-1	ASSQDGRGSYNEQF
TRBV5-1	TRBJ1-2	ASMGQGSNYGYT